Sequencing of this T cell receptor beta chain was carried out in a study of patients and donors after allogeneic stem cell transplantation (dated by TCRdb to 2018 to 2020). Libraries were made using RT-PCR. TCRdb records NextSeq 550 as the sequencer. TCRdb trimmed public reads at Q25 via fastp, called clones via MiXCR and kept in-frame beta chains. Identical CDR3 protein sequences are pooled into one entry, listed with their most common genes and DNA. This sample lists hundreds of thousands of distinct CDR3 sequences; 16% were detected once. The ten largest clones add up to less than 8.5% of the sample. This clonotype was counted between two and nine times. Its antigen is not yet known. Base quality data are lacking; no much larger clone is found one base away. The CDR3, from cysteine to phenylalanine, totals 16 residues. The DNA shown is the 48-base CDR3, in frame from base 1. Trimmed from V: 4 bases; trimmed from J: 2 bases; junction bases lacking a gene match: 5. Looking up the germline V gene (reference sequence) yields CDR1 DFQATT and CDR2 SNEGSKA.

The rearrangement combines TRBV20-1 with TRBJ2-1; TRBD2 aligns with 13 central bases. This clonotype was sampled from a human donor who was either an allogeneic HSCT recipient or a stem cell or donor lymphocyte infusion donor (not recorded which). It is not recorded whose cells these are; they may come from a transplant donor. Sample: blood, either unsorted or a sorted T cell fraction (not recorded which). The CDR3 region: CSATVLAGGAYNEQFF. The DNA sequence is as follows: TGCAGTGCTACAGTACTAGCGGGAGGGGCCTACAATGAGCAGTTCTTC.